This section outlines one T cell receptor beta chain sequence together with its context. The antigen is not known. This entry is derived from a study of post-analysis software for immune sequencing data. Study-level findings and limits: About 5 TRBV segments were more frequent in patients than controls; TRBV5-6, TRBV5-1 and TRBV20-1 belonged to this group. Controls' normalized Chao1 diversity significantly exceeded that of multiple sclerosis patients.

The library was made from cDNA and included unique molecular identifiers. TCRdb used MiXCR to reprocess the PCR reads, holding one entry per CDR3 protein. The table has a few hundred thousand distinct CDR3 sequences, 30% to 45% seen once; the top ten hold over 10%. The germline V gene has CDR1 SGHRS and CDR2 YFSETQ. The ends were cut back, 0 bases at V and 5 bases at J, with 15 bases in the middle. The CDR3 length is 15 residues. V gene TRBV5-1 combines with J gene TRBJ2-7; TRBD1 might be the D (6 bases). This receptor was identified in a girl aged 10 to 17 with multiple sclerosis. The sample taken for sequencing was blood. CDR3 in DNA: TGCGCCAGCAGCTTGGCAGGACAGCTCTGGGACGAGCAGTACTTC. Translation: CASSLAGQLWDEQYF.